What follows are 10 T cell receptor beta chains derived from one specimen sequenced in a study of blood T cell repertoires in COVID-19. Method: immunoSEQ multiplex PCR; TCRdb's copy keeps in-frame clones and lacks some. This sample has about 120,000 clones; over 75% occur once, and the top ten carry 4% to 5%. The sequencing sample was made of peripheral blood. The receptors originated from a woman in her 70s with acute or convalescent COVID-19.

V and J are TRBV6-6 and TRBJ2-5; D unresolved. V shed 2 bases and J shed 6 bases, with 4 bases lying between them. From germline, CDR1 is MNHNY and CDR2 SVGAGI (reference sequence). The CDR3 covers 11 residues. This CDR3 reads CASSYEKTQYF. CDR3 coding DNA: TGTGCCAGCAGTTACGAGAAGACCCAGTACTTC.

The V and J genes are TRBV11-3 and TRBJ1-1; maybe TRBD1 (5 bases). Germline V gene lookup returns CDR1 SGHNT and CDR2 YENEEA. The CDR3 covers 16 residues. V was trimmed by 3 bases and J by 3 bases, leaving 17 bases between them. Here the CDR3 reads CASSFGGFTGDTEAFF. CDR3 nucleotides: TGTGCCAGCAGCTTCGGAGGTTTTACGGGGGACACTGAAGCTTTCTTT.

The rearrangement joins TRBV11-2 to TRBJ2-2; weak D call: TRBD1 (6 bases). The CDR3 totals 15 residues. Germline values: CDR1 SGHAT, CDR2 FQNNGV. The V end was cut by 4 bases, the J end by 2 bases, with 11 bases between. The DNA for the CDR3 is TGTGCCAGCAGCTACGGACAGAATAACACCGGGGAGCTGTTTTTT. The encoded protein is CASSYGQNNTGELFF.

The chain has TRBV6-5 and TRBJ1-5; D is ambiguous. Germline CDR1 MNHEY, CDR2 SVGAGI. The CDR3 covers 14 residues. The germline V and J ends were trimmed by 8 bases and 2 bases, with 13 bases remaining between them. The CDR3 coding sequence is TGTGCCAGCTCAGCTTATCGGGGCAATCAGCCCCAGCATTTT. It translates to CASSAYRGNQPQHF.

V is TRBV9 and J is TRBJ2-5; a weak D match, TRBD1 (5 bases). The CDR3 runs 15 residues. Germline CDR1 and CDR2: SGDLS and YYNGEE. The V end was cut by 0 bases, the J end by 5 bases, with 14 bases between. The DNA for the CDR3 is TGTGCCAGCAGCGTAGGAATGGGGAAGGGGGAGACCCAGTACTTC. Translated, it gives CASSVGMGKGETQYF.

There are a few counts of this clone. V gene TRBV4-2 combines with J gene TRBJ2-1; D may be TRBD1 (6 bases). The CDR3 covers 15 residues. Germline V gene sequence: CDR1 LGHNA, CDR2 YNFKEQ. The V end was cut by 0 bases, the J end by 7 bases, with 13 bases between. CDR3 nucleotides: TGTGCCAGCAGCCAAGATCCTTACAGGGAAAATGAGCAGTTCTTC. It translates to CASSQDPYRENEQFF.

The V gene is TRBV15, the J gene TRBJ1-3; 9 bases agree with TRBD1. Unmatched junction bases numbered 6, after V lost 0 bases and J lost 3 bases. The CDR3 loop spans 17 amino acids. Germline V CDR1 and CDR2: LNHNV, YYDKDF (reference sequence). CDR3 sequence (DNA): TGTGCCACCAGCAGAGACCCACAGGGGGCTTTTGGAAACACCATATATTTT. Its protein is CATSRDPQGAFGNTIYF.

The CDR3 DNA reads TGTGCCAGTAGCAACGGACAGCTTCAGAATGAAAAACTGTTTTTT. Translating it yields CASSNGQLQNEKLFF. The genes are TRBV19 and TRBJ1-4; D might be TRBD1 (6 bases). Germline V gives CDR1 LNHDA, CDR2 SQIVND (reference sequence). The CDR3 covers 15 residues. Trimming stripped 6 bases from V and 5 bases from J, with 16 bases between.

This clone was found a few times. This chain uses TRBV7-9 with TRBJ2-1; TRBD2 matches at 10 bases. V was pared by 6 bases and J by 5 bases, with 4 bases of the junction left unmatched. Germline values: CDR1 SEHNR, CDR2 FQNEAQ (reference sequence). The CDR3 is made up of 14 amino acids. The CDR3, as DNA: TGTGCCAGCAGGAGTAGCGGGGGGAACAATGAGCAGTTCTTC. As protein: CASRSSGGNNEQFF.

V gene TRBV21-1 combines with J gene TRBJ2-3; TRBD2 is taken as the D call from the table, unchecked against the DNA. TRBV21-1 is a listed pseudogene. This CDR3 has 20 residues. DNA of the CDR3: TGTGCCAGCAGCCCTCACCCCCCCCTAGCGGGGGGCTCAAGCACAGATACGCAGTATTTT. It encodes CASSPHPPLAGGSSTDTQYF.